This T cell receptor (beta chain) emerged from a study of Graves' ophthalmopathy and Graves' hyperthyroidism. CDR3 regions of TCR beta were amplified from RNA transcripts. The first-round RT-PCR employed HTBI primers together with the Qiagen OneStep RT-PCR kit. A multiplex PCR was then performed as the second round. MiXCR was run by TCRdb on the multiplex PCR reads, yielding one entry per CDR3 protein. The sample has under 200,000 distinct CDR3 sequences, roughly two fifths seen once. Notes on this clonotype: Its antigen is currently unknown.

The CDR3 sequence is 12 residues long. Trimming pared 5 bases from V and 1 base from J, leaving 8 bases between. The germline V gene encodes CDR1 GTSNPN and CDR2 SVGIG (reference sequence). Study observations and caveats: Thyroid clonotypes that were expanded above 0.001 frequency mostly also appeared in blood.

This sequence was found in a woman aged 40 to 50 with Graves' ophthalmopathy. Specimen: peripheral blood. J is TRBJ1-1 and V is TRBV30; D remains ambiguous. CDR3 loop: CAWGNSNTEAFF. The CDR3 DNA reads TGTGCCTGGGGGAATTCGAACACTGAAGCTTTCTTT. Full variable domain (missing parts from reference TRBV30 and TRBJ1-1): SQTIHQWPATLVQPVGSPLSLECTVEGTSNPNLYWYRQAAGRGLQLLFYSVGIGQISSEVPQNLSASRPQDRQFILSSKKLLLSDSGFYLCAWGNSNTEAFFGQGTRLTVV.